A selection of T cell receptor beta chains follows, all from one sample in a study of shared clonotypes between healthy human individuals. Assay: immunoSEQ multiplex PCR; the TCRdb copy retains only in-frame clones and omits some. This sample carries hundreds of thousands of clones, around three quarters of them seen once, and the ten largest clones take about 12%. Specimen: PBMCs. The receptors derive from a woman in her thirties or forties in good health. Some clones in this sample may be carry-over from other donors' samples. The CDR3 runs from the conserved cysteine through the conserved F or W. Each record gives: V gene, D gene, CDR3 length, clone size, J gene, CDR3 protein, CDR3 DNA. D genes are given only for firm matches. Part of the rows lack a size; the others show once, few, many or a class for expanded clones.

TRBV9	TRBD1	14	NA	TRBJ1-1	CASSVTGMNTEAFF	TGTGCCAGCAGCGTGACAGGGATGAACACTGAAGCTTTCTTT
TRBV10-2	NA	12	NA	TRBJ2-1	CASKRDRGEQFF	TGCGCCAGCAAACGGGATCGGGGTGAGCAGTTCTTC
TRBV10-3	NA	14	once	TRBJ1-1	CAISEQGGDTEAFF	TGTGCCATCAGCGAACAGGGTGGGGACACTGAAGCTTTCTTT
TRBV20-1	NA	11	NA	TRBJ2-1	CSADSHNEQFF	TGCAGTGCCGATTCCCACAATGAGCAGTTCTTC
TRBV7-9	TRBD1	14	NA	TRBJ1-6	CASSLEQGVRTLHF	TGTGCCAGCAGCTTAGAACAGGGGGTGAGAACCCTCCACTTT
TRBV7-2	TRBD1	14	NA	TRBJ1-3	CASSPQGDGNTIYF	TGTGCCAGCAGCCCACAGGGGGACGGAAACACCATATATTTT
TRBV30	TRBD2	16	NA	TRBJ2-2	CAWSGLAGGPIGELFF	TGTGCCTGGAGTGGACTAGCGGGAGGGCCAATCGGGGAGCTGTTTTTT
TRBV28	TRBD2	15	many	TRBJ2-7	CASSLSPSGSYEQYF	TGTGCCAGCAGTTTAAGTCCTAGCGGGAGCTACGAGCAGTACTTC
TRBV5-1	NA	15	NA	TRBJ2-6	CASSLGGAGANVLTF	TGCGCCAGCAGCTTGGGAGGGGCTGGGGCCAACGTCCTGACTTTC
TRBV6-4	NA	13	NA	TRBJ2-3	CASSSGSTDTQYF	TGTGCCAGCAGTAGCGGAAGCACAGATACGCAGTATTTT
TRBV9	NA	16	NA	TRBJ2-5	CASSVGVDETWETQYF	TGTGCCAGCAGCGTAGGAGTAGATGAGACGTGGGAGACCCAGTACTTC
TRBV7-8	NA	14	NA	TRBJ2-5	CASSARGQGETQYF	TGTGCCAGCAGCGCCCGGGGGCAGGGGGAGACCCAGTACTTC